The clone carrying this T cell receptor beta chain is classed as medium-sized. The data are from a study of breast tumors, draining lymph nodes, adjacent tissues. Each CDR3 protein is one row after TCRdb ran MiXCR on the multiplex PCR reads. The sample lists roughly 14,000 distinct CDR3 sequences; 47% were seen once. Germline-derived CDR1 and CDR2 are LGHNA and YSLEER. The CDR3 contains 14 residues. The V end was cut by 1 base, the J end by 7 bases, with 11 bases between. This receptor was identified in a female donor with breast cancer. Some clones in this sample may be carry-over from other donors' samples. The V gene is TRBV4-3, the J gene TRBJ2-1; unclear D gene. Input material: tumor-adjacent breast tissue. DNA for the CDR3: TGCGCCAGCAGCCAAGGGGCGAGTTTTAATGAGCAGTTCTTC. Protein sequence: CASSQGASFNEQFF.